The following is a TCR beta chain sequence with its context. Its antigen is unidentified. This sample is drawn from a study of cytomegalovirus exposure and HLA in healthy donors. Findings and caveats of the study: Most TCR sequences were uncommon, yet certain public TCRs appeared in many donors. Researchers catalogued 150 or so TCR beta chains as cytomegalovirus-associated.

It was with 60 Vbeta and 13 Jbeta primers that the PCR ran. The method was immunoSEQ multiplex PCR; TCRdb's version includes in-frame clones alone and lacks a portion of them. The profile shows 150,000 to 200,000 clones, 79% of them singletons. V was clipped by 2 bases and J by 1 base; unmatched bases: 4. CDR3 size: 16 residues. CDR1 is LGHNA, CDR2 YSLEER, per germline. This clonotype was obtained from a woman in her twenties or thirties in good health and CMV-seropositive. The chain employs TRBV4-3 and TRBJ2-3, with 9 bases fitting TRBD2. Input material: PBMCs. The CDR3 DNA reads TGCGCCAGCAGCCAAAATAGCGGGGGACGCACAGATACGCAGTATTTT. It codes for CASSQNSGGRTDTQYF.